This T cell receptor (beta chain) was identified during a study of graft-versus-host responses after intestinal transplantation. At the level of the study: Transplants given to recipients were multivisceral, liver-intestinal, or isolated intestinal.

The V end lost 4 bases, the J end lost 3 bases, and 19 bases lay between the germline ends. This CDR3 spans 17 amino acids. Germline V gene lookup returns CDR1 WSHSY and CDR2 SAAADI. Overall study results and limits: Early declines in HvG clones that occurred post-transplant were associated with peak circulating GvH clone levels.

Assay used: immunoSEQ multiplex PCR; TCRdb lists only in-frame clones, some missing. The sample yields 95,000 to 150,000 clones, around 96% seen once. A note on this clone: What it recognizes is unknown.

The receptor's source is a human donor who received an intestinal transplant. V and J are TRBV10-2 and TRBJ1-5, with unresolved D. Material: unstimulated CD8+ T cells sorted from spleen or lymph node cells, obtained before intestinal transplant. CDR3 sequence (DNA): TGCGCCAGCAGTGGGCAAGACGGACGGAGTTACAATCAGCCCCAGCATTTT. Its protein product is CASSGQDGRSYNQPQHF.